This entry lists 27 T cell receptor beta chains sequenced from one sample in a study of T cell repertoires in cytomegalovirus infection. These receptors have no known antigen. Each CDR3 protein gets one entry after TCRdb re-called the reads with MiXCR. This table holds roughly 920,000 distinct CDR3 sequences, approximately 31% found once. The material sequenced was cultured CD8+ T cells from PBMCs, taken from culture after CMV antigen stimulation. These receptors were taken from a human donor in good health (CMV status not recorded). Some clones in this sample may be carry-over from other donors' samples.

The chain is built from TRBV4-1 and TRBJ2-7; D is unresolved. With 0 bases removed from V and 6 bases from J, the gap between germline ends came to 9 bases. The CDR3 has 13 residues. Germline V gives CDR1 MGHRA, CDR2 YSYEKL. The CDR3 nucleotides are TGCGCCAGCAGCCAAGATCCGGAAGGCGAGCAGTACGTC. This sequence encodes CASSQDPEGEQYV.

The chain couples TRBV7-2 to TRBJ2-1, with TRBD2 as a possible D gene (6 bases). Germline CDR1 and CDR2: SGHTA and FQGNSA. V lost 3 bases, J lost 6 bases, and 12 bases lay in between. This CDR3 spans 14 amino acids. In nucleotides, the CDR3 is TGTGCCAGCAGCTTTGCGGGATTGATCAATGAGCAGTTCTTC. Its translation: CASSFAGLINEQFF. The full variable domain, with the rest looked up from reference TRBV7-2 and TRBJ2-1, is GAGVSQSPSNKVTEKGKDVELRCDPISGHTALYWYRQSLGQGLEFLIYFQGNSAPDKSGLPSDRFSAERTGGSVSTLTIQRTQQEDSAVYLCASSFAGLINEQFFGPGTRLTVL.

This rearrangement joins TRBV5-4 to TRBJ2-1; TRBD1 agrees at 8 bases. V lost 3 bases and J lost 9; bases outside the gene matches: 11. The CDR3 totals 15 residues. Germline V gene sequence: CDR1 SGHNT, CDR2 YYREEE (reference sequence). The DNA for the CDR3 is TGTGCCAGCAGCTCCTACGGGACAGGTACGGGTGAGCAGTTCTTC. Its translation is CASSSYGTGTGEQFF.

The CDR3 protein is CASGLTWGNQPQHF. CDR3 bases: TGTGCTAGTGGTTTGACATGGGGCAATCAGCCCCAGCATTTT. This chain joins TRBV12-5 and TRBJ1-5; D uncertain. V lost 2 bases, J lost 2 bases, and 7 bases lay in between. Germline assignment: CDR1 LGHNT and CDR2 FRNRAP. The CDR3 is 14 amino acids. Drawing the rest from reference TRBV12-5 and TRBJ1-5, the complete variable domain is DARVTQTPRHKVTEMGQEVTMRCQPILGHNTVFWYRQTMMQGLELLAYFRNRAPLDDSGMPKDRFSAEMPDATLATLKIQPSEPRDSAVYFCASGLTWGNQPQHFGDGTRLSIL.

The chain employs TRBV2 and TRBJ2-7, with D possibly being TRBD2 (5 bases). Germline-derived CDR1 and CDR2 are SNHLY and FYNNEI. Trimming left V 8 bases short and J 3 bases short, with 11 bases between. The CDR3 sequence is 12 residues long. The CDR3 coding sequence is TGTGCCAGCCTCGGAGGCGTCTACGAGCAGTACGTC. It encodes CASLGGVYEQYV.

V usage is TRBV6-5 and J usage is TRBJ1-1, with D possibly matching TRBD1 (6 bases). CDR1 MNHEY and CDR2 SVGAGI come from the germline V gene. This CDR3 is 14 amino acids long. Trimming took 4 bases from V and 4 from J, leaving 13 bases between them. CDR3 coding DNA: TGTGCCAGCAGTTCCGCAGGGGCGGGCACTGAAGCTTTCTTT. The encoded protein is CASSSAGAGTEAFF.

This clonotype was detected a few times. The V and J genes are TRBV27 and TRBJ2-1, with TRBD2 matching over 7 bases. The CDR3 loop spans 19 amino acids. Germline V gene lookup returns CDR1 MNHEY and CDR2 SMNVEV (reference sequence). The V and J ends lost 0 bases and 4 bases, in that order; junction bases with no gene match: 15. CDR3 residues: CASSLSPAVRASGYNEQFF. For the CDR3, the DNA is TGTGCCAGCAGTTTATCCCCCGCCGTTAGGGCTAGCGGTTACAATGAGCAGTTCTTC.

V is TRBV7-4 and J is TRBJ1-2, with 9 bases matching TRBD1. Germline lookup yields CDR1 SGHVT and CDR2 SQSDAQ. The CDR3 has 17 residues. The J segment lost 0 bases and the V segment lost 6 bases, leaving 11 bases of the junction unmatched. The CDR3: CASSSGGTGTSNYGYTF. CDR3 nucleotide sequence: TGTGCCAGCAGTTCCGGGGGGACAGGGACATCTAACTATGGCTACACCTTC.

In this sample, this clonotype turned up a few times. The chain joins TRBV27 to TRBJ1-1, with 9 bases aligning to TRBD1. This CDR3 contains 14 residues. V was clipped by 6 bases and J by 5 bases; unmatched bases: 7. Per germline, CDR1 MNHEY and CDR2 SMNVEV (reference sequence). The CDR3 loop reads CASRLTGGGTEAFF. DNA for the CDR3: TGTGCCAGCAGACTGACAGGGGGTGGTACTGAAGCTTTCTTT.

This sequence joins TRBV6-5 and TRBJ2-2, with D hard to call. Germline CDR1 reads MNHEY; CDR2 reads SVGAGI. V was shortened by 2 bases and J by 5 bases, with 12 bases between the two germline ends. The CDR3 contains 15 residues. The CDR3 loop reads CASSYALTATGELFF. CDR3 DNA sequence: TGTGCCAGCAGTTACGCCCTCACAGCGACCGGGGAGCTGTTTTTT.

This clonotype showed up just a few times. CDR3 coding DNA: TGTGCCACCAGTGATTCCGGACGGAGTGTCACCTTC. Protein sequence: CATSDSGRSVTF. The rearrangement joins TRBV24-1 to TRBJ1-2, with D unresolved. V was pared by 2 bases and J by 13 bases, with 13 bases between. CDR1 and CDR2 (germline): KGHDR, SFDVKD. There are 12 residues in the CDR3.

This clonotype showed up just a few times. The chain recombines TRBV25-1 with TRBJ2-2, with 7 nucleotides matching TRBD2. This CDR3 is 12 amino acids long. V was clipped by 11 bases and J by 3 bases; unmatched bases: 3. Germline CDR1 reads MGHDK; CDR2 reads SYGVNS. CDR3 sequence reads: CAALADTGELFF. CDR3 bases: TGTGCCGCCCTAGCGGACACCGGGGAGCTGTTTTTT.

This clonotype was seen more than once but under ten times. J is TRBJ2-7 and V is TRBV7-6, with D tentatively TRBD1 (6 bases). V lost 4 bases to trimming and J lost 2 bases, with 15 bases between them. CDR3 length: 15 amino acids. Germline V gives CDR1 SGHVS, CDR2 FNYEAQ. The CDR3 region has the DNA TGTGCCAGCAGCTCCCCCGGGACAAATACCTACGAGCAGTACTTC. Protein product: CASSSPGTNTYEQYF.

To note about this clonotype: It may be a read error: a sequence one base away is much more abundant. This chain uses TRBV7-8 with TRBJ2-5; D is uncertain. The V end was cut by 10 bases, the J end by 5 bases, with 14 bases between. Germline lookup yields CDR1 SGHVS and CDR2 FQNEAQ. The CDR3 is 12 residues long. The CDR3 spells CANNMEWETQYF. DNA for the CDR3: TGTGCCAACAACATGGAATGGGAGACCCAGTACTTC.

This CDR3 reads CASSSDISGANVLTF. The CDR3, as DNA: TGTGCCAGCAGTTCGGACATCTCTGGGGCCAACGTCCTGACTTTC. V gene TRBV28 combines with J gene TRBJ2-6; TRBD1 might be the D (5 bases). This CDR3 is built from 15 residues. Germline CDR1 MDHEN, CDR2 SYDVKM. The germline V and J ends were trimmed by 4 bases and 0 bases, with 7 bases remaining between them.

This clonotype was counted ten times or more. The gene calls are TRBV12-3 or TRBV12-4 and TRBJ2-5; D remains ambiguous. The CDR3 totals 13 residues. The V gene lost 3 bases and the J gene lost 0 bases, with 5 bases spanning the gap. The DNA of the CDR3 is TGTGCCAGCAGTTTTCGGTACCAAGAGACCCAGTACTTC. Its protein is CASSFRYQETQYF.

This clonotype occurred many times. The chain carries TRBV12-5 and TRBJ1-5; D remains unclear. Trimming cost V 4 bases and J 7 bases, with 14 bases left between them. This CDR3 is built from 14 residues. Germline V lookup: CDR1 LGHNT, CDR2 FRNRAP. The CDR3 reads CASGSAASGQPQHF. CDR3 nucleotides: TGTGCTAGTGGTTCGGCGGCCAGCGGACAGCCCCAGCATTTT.

This rearrangement joins TRBV28 to TRBJ2-7; TRBD1 aligns across 8 bases. Looked up from germline, CDR1 is MDHEN and CDR2 is SYDVKM. J gave up 3 bases and V 8 bases, and 6 bases lay outside the gene matches. The CDR3 contains 13 residues. Written as DNA, the CDR3 is TGTGCCAGCGGGGGACAGGCCTTCTACGAGCAGTACGTC. Residues: CASGGQAFYEQYV.

In its sample, this clonotype was seen many times. V usage is TRBV20-1 and J usage is TRBJ2-2; D unresolved. Germline V CDR1 and CDR2: DFQATT, SNEGSKA (reference sequence). Trimming left V 0 bases short and J 1 base short, with 9 bases between. The CDR3 is 15 residues long. CDR3 residues: CSARDRRLNTGELFF. CDR3 nucleotide sequence: TGCAGTGCTAGAGATCGGCGGTTGAACACCGGGGAGCTGTTTTTT.

The rearrangement links TRBV20-1 to TRBJ2-1, with D unclear. Germline V lookup: CDR1 DFQATT, CDR2 SNEGSKA (reference sequence). This CDR3 comprises 13 residues. The V gene lost 6 bases and the J gene lost 0 bases, with 9 bases spanning the gap. The CDR3 DNA sequence: TGCAGTGCGCCGGGTAGCTCCTACAATGAGCAGTTCTTC. It codes for CSAPGSSYNEQFF.

The chain employs TRBV19 and TRBJ2-2, with 8 positions matching TRBD1. Germline-derived CDR1 and CDR2 are LNHDA and SQIVND (reference sequence). This CDR3 is 16 amino acids long. Trimming at V came to 6 bases and at J to 6 bases, leaving 12 bases not matched to a gene. The CDR3 sequence is CASRSLAGGIAGELFF. As DNA, the CDR3 is TGTGCCAGTAGATCCTTGGCAGGGGGCATCGCCGGGGAGCTGTTTTTT. The variable domain in full, completed from reference TRBV19 and TRBJ2-2, reads DGGITQSPKYLFRKEGQNVTLSCEQNLNHDAMYWYRQDPGQGLRLIYYSQIVNDFQKGDIAEGYSVSREKKESFPLTVTSAQKNPTAFYLCASRSLAGGIAGELFFGEGSRLTVL.

This sequence joins TRBV12-3 or TRBV12-4 and TRBJ1-5; D unresolved. The CDR3 consists of 14 residues. V lost 1 base, J lost 7 bases, and 11 bases lay in between. CDR3 in DNA: TGTGCCAGCAGTTTAGTAAGGGTCGGCCAGCCCCAGCATTTT. It specifies CASSLVRVGQPQHF.

The CDR3 loop is CAILQASGANVLTF. The DNA for the CDR3 is TGTGCCATTCTTCAGGCCTCTGGGGCCAACGTCCTGACTTTC. J is TRBJ2-6 and V is TRBV10-3; D unresolved. The CDR3 runs 14 residues. The germline V and J ends were trimmed by 9 bases and 0 bases, with 9 bases remaining between them. CDR1 and CDR2 (germline): ENHRY, SYGVKD.

This clonotype was observed a few times. The V gene is TRBV7-8, the J gene TRBJ2-1; 12 nucleotides agree with TRBD1. Germline lookup yields CDR1 SGHVS and CDR2 FQNEAQ. Germline trimming cut 2 bases from V and 0 bases from J; bases unmatched to any gene: 14. This CDR3 region has 21 residues. The CDR3 protein is CASSLPRGDRGPRSSYNEQFF. In nucleotides, the CDR3 is TGTGCCAGCAGCTTACCCAGGGGGGACAGGGGGCCCCGAAGCTCCTACAATGAGCAGTTCTTC. Combining the CDR3 with reference TRBV7-8 and TRBJ2-1 gives the whole variable domain GAGVSQSPRYKVAKRGQDVALRCDPISGHVSLFWYQQALGQGPEFLTYFQNEAQLDKSGLPSDRFFAERPEGSVSTLKIQRTQQEDSAVYLCASSLPRGDRGPRSSYNEQFFGPGTRLTVL.

This clonotype turned up a few times. The rearrangement links TRBV6-2 or TRBV6-3 to TRBJ1-1; D uncertain. Trimming left V 4 bases short and J 3 bases short, with 12 bases between. Per the germline V gene, CDR1 is MNHEY and CDR2 is SVGEGT. The CDR3 covers 14 residues. CDR3 amino acids: CASSLIEEHTEAFF. CDR3 nucleotide sequence: TGTGCCAGCAGTTTGATTGAGGAGCACACTGAAGCTTTCTTT.

This clonotype was seen a few times. The rearrangement joins TRBV27 to TRBJ2-7; possibly TRBD2 for D (5 bases). The germline V and J ends were trimmed by 0 bases and 2 bases, with 11 bases remaining between them. The germline CDR1 and CDR2 sequences are MNHEY and SMNVEV (reference sequence). The CDR3 contains 15 residues. The CDR3 DNA reads as TGTGCCAGCAGTTTATCCGGGGTGGGTACCTACGAGCAGTACTTC. Protein: CASSLSGVGTYEQYF.

This clonotype has more than one count but fewer than ten. V usage is TRBV27 and J usage is TRBJ1-6, with a weak D call TRBD1 (6 bases). Deletions cut 3 bases from V and 10 bases from J, with 16 bases between. The CDR3 totals 15 residues. Germline V CDR1 and CDR2: MNHEY, SMNVEV (reference sequence). Here the CDR3 DNA reads TGTGCCAGCAGTTTTGGGTTGACAGGCCAATCACCCCTCCACTTT. This sequence encodes CASSFGLTGQSPLHF.